The clone carrying this T cell receptor beta chain was detected only once. Its specificity is not known. The data stem from a study of T cell responses to AZD1222 COVID-19 vaccine. Here immunoSEQ multiplex PCR was the method, and the copy in TCRdb shows in-frame clones only, minus some. The data hold tens of thousands of clones, with roughly 87% observed a single time. Findings and limits, study-wide: Repertoires in all cases were sampled only once the peak T cell response had passed. Only a handful of people who got AZD1222 tested seropositive at baseline. The sample set comprised mostly white British donors with more females, and clonal diversity was possibly underestimated. Spike-specific TCR breadth and depth rose after two AZD1222 doses.

Sequencing used peripheral blood, obtained 28 days after the second AZD1222 dose. This clonotype was sampled from an adult who received the AZD1222 COVID-19 vaccine.

The CDR3 DNA is TGTGCCAGCAGCTTAAGCGGGATAGATACGCAGTATTTT. It specifies CASSLSGIDTQYF. The chain links TRBV7-3 to TRBJ2-3, with D possibly matching TRBD2 (6 bases). The CDR3 length is 13 residues. With 1 base removed from V and 5 bases from J, the gap between germline ends came to 7 bases. From germline, CDR1 is SGHTA and CDR2 FQGTGA. Full variable domain (remainder filled in from reference TRBV7-3 and TRBJ2-3): GAGVSQTPSNKVTEKGKYVELRCDPISGHTALYWYRQSLGQGPEFLIYFQGTGAADDSGLPNDRFFAVRPEGSVSTLKIQRTERGDSAVYLCASSLSGIDTQYFGPGTRLTVL.